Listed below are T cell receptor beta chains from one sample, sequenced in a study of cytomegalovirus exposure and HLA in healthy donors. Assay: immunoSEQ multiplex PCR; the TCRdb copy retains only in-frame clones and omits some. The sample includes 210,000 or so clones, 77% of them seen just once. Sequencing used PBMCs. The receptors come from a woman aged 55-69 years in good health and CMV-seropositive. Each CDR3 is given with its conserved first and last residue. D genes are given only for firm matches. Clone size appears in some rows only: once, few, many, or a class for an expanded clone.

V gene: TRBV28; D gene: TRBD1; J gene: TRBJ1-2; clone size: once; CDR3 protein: CASSLTGGEFSGYTF; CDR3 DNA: TGTGCCAGCAGTTTAACAGGGGGCGAATTCAGTGGCTACACCTTC
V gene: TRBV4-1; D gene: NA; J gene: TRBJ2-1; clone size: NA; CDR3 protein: CASSSDYVGYNEQFF; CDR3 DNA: TGCGCCAGCAGCTCGGACTATGTCGGCTACAATGAGCAGTTCTTC
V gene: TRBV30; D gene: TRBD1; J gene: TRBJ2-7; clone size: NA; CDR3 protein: CAWTGTGKLSSYYEQYF; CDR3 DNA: TGTGCCTGGACCGGGACAGGGAAACTGAGTTCCTACTACGAGCAGTACTTC
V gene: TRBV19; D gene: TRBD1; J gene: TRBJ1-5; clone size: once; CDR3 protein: CASTPGQGWQPQHF; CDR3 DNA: TGTGCCAGTACCCCCGGACAGGGGTGGCAGCCCCAGCATTTT
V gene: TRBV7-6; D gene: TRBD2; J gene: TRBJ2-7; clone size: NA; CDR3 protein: CASSLATSGSELEQYF; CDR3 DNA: TGTGCCAGCAGCTTAGCGACTAGCGGGAGTGAACTCGAGCAGTACTTC
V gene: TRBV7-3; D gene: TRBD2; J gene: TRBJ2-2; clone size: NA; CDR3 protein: CATEAGPGTGELFF; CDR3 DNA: TGTGCCACCGAAGCGGGGCCGGGAACCGGGGAGCTGTTTTTT
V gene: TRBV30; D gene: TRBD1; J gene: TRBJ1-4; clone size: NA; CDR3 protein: CAWSVRQGVNEKLFF; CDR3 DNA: TGTGCCTGGAGTGTACGACAGGGGGTTAATGAAAAACTGTTTTTT
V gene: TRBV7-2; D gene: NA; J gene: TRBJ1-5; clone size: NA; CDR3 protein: CASGLGGSDQPQHF; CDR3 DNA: TGTGCCAGCGGTTTGGGGGGGAGCGATCAGCCCCAGCATTTT
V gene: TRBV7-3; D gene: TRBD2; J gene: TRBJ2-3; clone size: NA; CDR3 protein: CASSLFGTSGGSTDTQYF; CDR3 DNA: TGTGCCAGCAGCTTATTCGGGACTAGCGGGGGGAGCACAGATACGCAGTATTTT
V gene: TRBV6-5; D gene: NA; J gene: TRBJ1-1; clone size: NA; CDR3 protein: CASSFYRENTEAFF; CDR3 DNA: TGTGCCAGCAGTTTTTACAGGGAGAACACTGAAGCTTTCTTT
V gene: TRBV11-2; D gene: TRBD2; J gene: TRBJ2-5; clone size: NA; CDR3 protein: CASSQTSGGQETQYF; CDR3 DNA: TGTGCCAGCAGCCAGACTAGCGGGGGACAAGAGACCCAGTACTTC
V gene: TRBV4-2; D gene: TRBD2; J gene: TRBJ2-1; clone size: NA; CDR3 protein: CASSDKRQAGGPLSYNEQFF; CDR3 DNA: TGTGCCAGCAGTGATAAGCGGCAAGCGGGAGGGCCGCTCTCCTACAATGAGCAGTTCTTC
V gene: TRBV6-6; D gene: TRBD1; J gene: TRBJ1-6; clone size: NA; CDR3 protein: CATCRTGGDSPLHF; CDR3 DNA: TGTGCCACTTGCCGGACAGGGGGCGATTCACCCCTCCACTTT
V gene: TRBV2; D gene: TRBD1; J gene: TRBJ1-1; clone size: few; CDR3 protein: CASSQQGVSTEAFF; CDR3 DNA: TGTGCCAGCAGTCAACAGGGGGTGAGCACTGAAGCTTTCTTT
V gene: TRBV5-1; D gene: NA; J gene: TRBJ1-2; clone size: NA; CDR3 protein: CASSLGQGWDYGYTF; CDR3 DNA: TGCGCCAGCAGCTTGGGGCAGGGTTGGGACTATGGCTACACCTTC
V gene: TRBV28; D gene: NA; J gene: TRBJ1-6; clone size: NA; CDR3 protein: CASTIGGAPYNSPLHF; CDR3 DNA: TGTGCCAGCACGATCGGCGGGGCCCCCTATAATTCACCCCTCCACTTT
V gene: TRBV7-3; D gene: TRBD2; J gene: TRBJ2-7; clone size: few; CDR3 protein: CASSLTGGTYEQYF; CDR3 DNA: TGTGCCAGCAGTCTGACCGGGGGGACCTACGAGCAGTACTTC
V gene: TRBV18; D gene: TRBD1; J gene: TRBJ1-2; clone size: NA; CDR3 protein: CASSEPGQGKRDTF; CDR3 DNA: TGTGCCAGCTCAGAACCGGGACAGGGGAAGAGAGACACCTTC
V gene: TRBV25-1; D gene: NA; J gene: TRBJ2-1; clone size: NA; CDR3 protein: CASIRLIDDEQFF; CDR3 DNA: TGTGCCAGCATCAGGCTAATAGACGATGAGCAGTTCTTC